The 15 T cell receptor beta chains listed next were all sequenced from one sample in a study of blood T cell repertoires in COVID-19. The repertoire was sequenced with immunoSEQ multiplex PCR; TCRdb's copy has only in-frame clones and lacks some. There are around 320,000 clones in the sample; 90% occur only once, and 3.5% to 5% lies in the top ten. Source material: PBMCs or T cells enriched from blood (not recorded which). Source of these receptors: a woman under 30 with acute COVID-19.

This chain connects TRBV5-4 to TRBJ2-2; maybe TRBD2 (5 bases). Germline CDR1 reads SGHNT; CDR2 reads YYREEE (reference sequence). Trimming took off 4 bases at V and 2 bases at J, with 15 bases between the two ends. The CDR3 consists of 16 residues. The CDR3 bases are TGTGCCAGCAGCGAGGGCGCGACACTCAACACCGGGGAGCTGTTTTTT. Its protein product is CASSEGATLNTGELFF.

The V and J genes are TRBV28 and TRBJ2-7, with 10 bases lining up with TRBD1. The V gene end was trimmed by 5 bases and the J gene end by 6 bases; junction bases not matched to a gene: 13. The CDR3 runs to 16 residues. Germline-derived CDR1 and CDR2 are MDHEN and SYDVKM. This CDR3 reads CASSLPRRDRGGEQYF. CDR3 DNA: TGTGCCAGCAGTCTCCCAAGGAGGGACAGGGGAGGCGAGCAGTACTTC.

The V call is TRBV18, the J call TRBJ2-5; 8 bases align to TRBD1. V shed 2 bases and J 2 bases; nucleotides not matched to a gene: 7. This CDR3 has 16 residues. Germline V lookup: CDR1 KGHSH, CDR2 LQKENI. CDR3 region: CASSPEDRVEQETQYF. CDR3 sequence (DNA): TGTGCCAGCTCACCAGAGGACAGGGTAGAACAAGAGACCCAGTACTTC.

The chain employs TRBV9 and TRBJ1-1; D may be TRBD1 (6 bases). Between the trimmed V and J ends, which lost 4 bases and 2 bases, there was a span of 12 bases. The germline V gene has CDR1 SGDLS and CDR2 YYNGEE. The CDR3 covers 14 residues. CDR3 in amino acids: CASSRWTDNTEAFF. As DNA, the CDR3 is TGTGCCAGCAGCCGATGGACAGACAACACTGAAGCTTTCTTT.

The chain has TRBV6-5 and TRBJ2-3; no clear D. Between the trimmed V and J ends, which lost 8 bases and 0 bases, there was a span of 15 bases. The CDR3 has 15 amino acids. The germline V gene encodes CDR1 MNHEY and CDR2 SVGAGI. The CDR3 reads CASGSPYGSTDTQYF. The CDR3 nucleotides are TGTGCCAGCGGCTCCCCCTACGGGAGCACAGATACGCAGTATTTT.

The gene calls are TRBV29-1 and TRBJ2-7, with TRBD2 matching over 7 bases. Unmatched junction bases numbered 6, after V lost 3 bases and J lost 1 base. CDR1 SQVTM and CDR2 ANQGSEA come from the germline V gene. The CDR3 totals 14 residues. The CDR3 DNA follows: TGCAGCGTTGACGCGGGGGAGGGGTCCTACGAGCAGTACTTC. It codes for CSVDAGEGSYEQYF.

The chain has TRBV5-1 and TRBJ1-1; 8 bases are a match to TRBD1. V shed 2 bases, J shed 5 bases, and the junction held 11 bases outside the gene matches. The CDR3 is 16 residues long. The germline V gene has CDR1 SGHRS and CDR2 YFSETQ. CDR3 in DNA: TGCGCCAGCAGCTTATTAGACAGGGGAGGAGGAACTGAAGCTTTCTTT. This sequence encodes CASSLLDRGGGTEAFF.

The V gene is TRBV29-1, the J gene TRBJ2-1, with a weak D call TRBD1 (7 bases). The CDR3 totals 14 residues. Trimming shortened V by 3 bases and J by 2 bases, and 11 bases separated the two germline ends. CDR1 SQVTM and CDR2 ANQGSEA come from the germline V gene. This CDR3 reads CSVEEGATYNEQFF. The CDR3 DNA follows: TGCAGCGTTGAGGAGGGGGCGACCTACAATGAGCAGTTCTTC.

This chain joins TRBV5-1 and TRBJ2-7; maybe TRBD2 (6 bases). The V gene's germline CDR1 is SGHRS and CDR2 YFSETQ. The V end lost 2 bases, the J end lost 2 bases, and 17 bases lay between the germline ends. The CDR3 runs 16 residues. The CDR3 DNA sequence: TGCGCCAGCAGCTTTGGGGGGATTGGGGCCCCCTACGAGCAGTACTTC. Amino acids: CASSFGGIGAPYEQYF.

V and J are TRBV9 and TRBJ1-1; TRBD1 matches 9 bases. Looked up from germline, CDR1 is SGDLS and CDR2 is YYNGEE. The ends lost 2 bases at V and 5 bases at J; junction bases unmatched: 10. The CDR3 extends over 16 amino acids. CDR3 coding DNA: TGTGCCAGCAGCGTCCTAAGTGGGACAGGGAGGACTGAAGCTTTCTTT. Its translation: CASSVLSGTGRTEAFF.

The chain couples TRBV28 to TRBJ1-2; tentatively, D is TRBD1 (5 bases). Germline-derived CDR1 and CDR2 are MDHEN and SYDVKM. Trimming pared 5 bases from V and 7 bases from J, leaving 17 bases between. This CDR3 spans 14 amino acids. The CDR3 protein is CASSLKHDSPGYTF. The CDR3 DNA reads TGTGCCAGCAGTCTCAAGCACGACAGTCCTGGCTACACCTTC.

CDR3 bases: TGCGCCAGCAGCCCGGCCGGGAGGGCGTACGGGGAGCTGTTTTTT. The encoded protein is CASSPAGRAYGELFF. This chain uses TRBV5-1 with TRBJ2-2, with TRBD2 identical over 8 bases. CDR1 SGHRS and CDR2 YFSETQ come from the germline V gene. The CDR3 has 15 amino acids. Losses at the gene ends were 4 bases for V and 7 bases for J; bases not matched to a gene: 9. The variable domain in full, completed from reference TRBV5-1 and TRBJ2-2, reads KAGVTQTPRYLIKTRGQQVTLSCSPISGHRSVSWYQQTPGQGLQFLFEYFSETQRNKGNFPGRFSGRQFSNSRSEMNVSTLELGDSALYLCASSPAGRAYGELFFGEGSRLTVL.

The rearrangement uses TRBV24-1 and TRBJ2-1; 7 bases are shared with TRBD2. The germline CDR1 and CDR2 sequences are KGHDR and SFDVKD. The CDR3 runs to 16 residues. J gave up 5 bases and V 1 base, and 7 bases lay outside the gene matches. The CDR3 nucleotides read TGTGCCACCAGTGATTTTAACCGGGGGGACCACAATGAGCAGTTCTTC. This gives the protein CATSDFNRGDHNEQFF.

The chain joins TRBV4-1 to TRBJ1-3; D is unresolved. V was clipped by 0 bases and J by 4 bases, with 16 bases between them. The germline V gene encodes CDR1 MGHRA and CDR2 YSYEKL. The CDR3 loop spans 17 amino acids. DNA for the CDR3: TGCGCCAGCAGCCAAGATGGCGAATCGGGTCTCGGAAACACCATATATTTT. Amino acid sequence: CASSQDGESGLGNTIYF.

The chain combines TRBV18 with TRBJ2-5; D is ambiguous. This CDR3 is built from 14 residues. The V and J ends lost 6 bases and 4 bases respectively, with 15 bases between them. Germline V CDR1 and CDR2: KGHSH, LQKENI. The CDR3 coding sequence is TGTGCCAGCTCGAAGACTCCCGATGGAGAGACCCAGTACTTC. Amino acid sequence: CASSKTPDGETQYF.